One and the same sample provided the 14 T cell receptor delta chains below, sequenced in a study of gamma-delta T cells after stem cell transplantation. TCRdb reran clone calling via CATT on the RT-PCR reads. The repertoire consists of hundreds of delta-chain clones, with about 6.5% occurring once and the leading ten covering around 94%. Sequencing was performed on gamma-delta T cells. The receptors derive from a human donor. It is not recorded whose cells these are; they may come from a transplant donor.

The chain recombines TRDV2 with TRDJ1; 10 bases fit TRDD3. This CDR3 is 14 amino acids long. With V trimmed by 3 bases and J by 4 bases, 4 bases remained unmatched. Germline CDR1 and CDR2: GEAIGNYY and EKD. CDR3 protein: CACDLLGDHDKLIF. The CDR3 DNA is TGTGCCTGTGACCTACTGGGGGATCACGATAAACTCATCTTT.

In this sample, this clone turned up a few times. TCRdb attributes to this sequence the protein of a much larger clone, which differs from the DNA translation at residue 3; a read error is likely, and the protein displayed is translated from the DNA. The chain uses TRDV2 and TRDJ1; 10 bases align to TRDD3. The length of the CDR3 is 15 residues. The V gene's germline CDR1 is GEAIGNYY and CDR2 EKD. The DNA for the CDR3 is TGTGCCTATGACAACTGGGGGATCCGGGCCGATAAACTCATCTTT. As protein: CAYDNWGIRADKLIF.

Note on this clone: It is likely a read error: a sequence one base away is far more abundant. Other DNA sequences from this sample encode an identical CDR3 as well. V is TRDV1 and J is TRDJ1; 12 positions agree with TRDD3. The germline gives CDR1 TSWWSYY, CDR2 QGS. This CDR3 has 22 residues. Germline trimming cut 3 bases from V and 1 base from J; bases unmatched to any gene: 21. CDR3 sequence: CALGDPRRSVRLGDTGTDKLIF. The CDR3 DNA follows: TGTGCTCTTGGGGATCCGCGAAGGTCAGTACGACTGGGGGATACAGGCACCGATAAACTCATCTTT.

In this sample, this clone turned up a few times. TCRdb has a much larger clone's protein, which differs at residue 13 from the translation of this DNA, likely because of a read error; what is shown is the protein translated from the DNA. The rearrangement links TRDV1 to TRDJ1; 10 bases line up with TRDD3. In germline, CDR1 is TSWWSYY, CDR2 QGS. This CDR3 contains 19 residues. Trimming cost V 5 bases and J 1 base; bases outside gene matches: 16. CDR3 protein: CALGFGTGGYAICTDKLIF. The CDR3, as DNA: TGTGCTCTTGGGTTCGGGACCGGGGGATACGCCATTTGCACCGATAAACTCATCTTT.

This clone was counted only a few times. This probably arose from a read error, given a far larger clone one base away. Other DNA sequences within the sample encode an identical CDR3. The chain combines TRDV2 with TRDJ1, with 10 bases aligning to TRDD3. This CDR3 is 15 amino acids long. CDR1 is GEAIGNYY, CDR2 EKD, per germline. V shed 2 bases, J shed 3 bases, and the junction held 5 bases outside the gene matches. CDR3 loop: CACDNWGIRADKLIF. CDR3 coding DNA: TGTGCCTGTGACAACTGGGGGATTCGGGCCGATAAACTCATCTTT.

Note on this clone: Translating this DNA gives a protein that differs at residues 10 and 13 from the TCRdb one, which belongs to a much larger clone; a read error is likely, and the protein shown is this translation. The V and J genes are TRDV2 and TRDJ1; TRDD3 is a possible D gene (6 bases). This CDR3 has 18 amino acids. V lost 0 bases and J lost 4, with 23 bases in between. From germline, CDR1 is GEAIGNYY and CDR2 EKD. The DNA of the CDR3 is TGTGCCTGTGACACCCTAGTAGATACGGAGAAAAACATCGATAAACTCATCTTT. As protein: CACDTLVDTEKNIDKLIF.

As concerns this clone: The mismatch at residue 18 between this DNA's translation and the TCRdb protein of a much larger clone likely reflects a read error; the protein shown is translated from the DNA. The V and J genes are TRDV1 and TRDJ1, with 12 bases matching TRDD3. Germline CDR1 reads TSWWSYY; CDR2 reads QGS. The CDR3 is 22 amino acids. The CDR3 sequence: CALGDPRRSVRLGDTGTNKLIF. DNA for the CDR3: TGTGCTCTTGGGGATCCACGAAGGTCAGTACGACTGGGGGATACAGGCACCAATAAACTCATCTTT.

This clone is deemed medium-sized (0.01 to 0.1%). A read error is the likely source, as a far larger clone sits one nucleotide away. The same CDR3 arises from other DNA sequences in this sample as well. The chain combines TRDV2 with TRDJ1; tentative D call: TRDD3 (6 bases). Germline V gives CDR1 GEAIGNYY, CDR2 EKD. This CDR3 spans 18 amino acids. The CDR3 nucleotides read TGTGCCTGTGACACCCTAGTAGATACGGGGAAAAACACCGATAAGCTCATCTTT. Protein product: CACDTLVDTGKNTDKLIF.

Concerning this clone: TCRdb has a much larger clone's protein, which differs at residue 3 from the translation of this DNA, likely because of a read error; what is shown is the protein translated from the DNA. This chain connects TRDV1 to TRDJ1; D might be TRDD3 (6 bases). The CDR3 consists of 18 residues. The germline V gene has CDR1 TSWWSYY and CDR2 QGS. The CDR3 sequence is CAPGERLLSPWVTDKLIF. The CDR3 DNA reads TGTGCTCCTGGGGAACGCCTTCTATCCCCCTGGGTCACCGATAAACTCATCTTT.

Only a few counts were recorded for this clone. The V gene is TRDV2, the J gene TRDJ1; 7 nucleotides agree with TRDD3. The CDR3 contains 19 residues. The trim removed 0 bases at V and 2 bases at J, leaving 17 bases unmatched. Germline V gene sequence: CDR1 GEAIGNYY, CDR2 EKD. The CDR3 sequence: CACDTAERLGIGWTDKLIF. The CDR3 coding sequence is TGTGCCTGTGACACCGCAGAACGACTGGGGATAGGGTGGACCGATAAACTCATCTTT.

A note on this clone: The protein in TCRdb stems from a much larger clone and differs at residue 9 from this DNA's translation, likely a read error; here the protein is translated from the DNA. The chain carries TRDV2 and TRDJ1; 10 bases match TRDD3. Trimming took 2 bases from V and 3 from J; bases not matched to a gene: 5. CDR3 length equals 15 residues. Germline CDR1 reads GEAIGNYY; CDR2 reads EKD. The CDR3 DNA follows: TGTGCCTGTGACAACTGGGGGATCTGGGCCGATAAACTCATCTTT. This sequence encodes CACDNWGIWADKLIF.

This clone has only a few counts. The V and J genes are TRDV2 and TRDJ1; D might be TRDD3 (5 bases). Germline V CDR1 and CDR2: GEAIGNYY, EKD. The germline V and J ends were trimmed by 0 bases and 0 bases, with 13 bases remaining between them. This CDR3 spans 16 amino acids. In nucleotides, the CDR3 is TGTGCCTGTGACACCATGGGGACGAAGTACACCGATAAACTCATCTTT. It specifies CACDTMGTKYTDKLIF.

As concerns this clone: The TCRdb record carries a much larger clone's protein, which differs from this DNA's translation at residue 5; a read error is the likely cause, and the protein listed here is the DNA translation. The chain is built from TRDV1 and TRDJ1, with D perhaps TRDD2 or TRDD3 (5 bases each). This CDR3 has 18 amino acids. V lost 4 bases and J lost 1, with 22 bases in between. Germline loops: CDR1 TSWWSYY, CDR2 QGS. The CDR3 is CALGGRLLSPWVTDKLIF. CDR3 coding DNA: TGTGCTCTTGGGGGACGCCTTCTATCCCCCTGGGTCACCGATAAACTCATCTTT.

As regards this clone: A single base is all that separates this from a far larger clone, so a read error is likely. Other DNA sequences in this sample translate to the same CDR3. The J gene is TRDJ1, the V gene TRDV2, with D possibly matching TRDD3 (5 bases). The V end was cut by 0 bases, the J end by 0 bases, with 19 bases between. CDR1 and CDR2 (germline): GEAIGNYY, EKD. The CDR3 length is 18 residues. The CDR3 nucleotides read TGTGCCTGTGACACCCTAGTAGACACGGGGAAAAACACCGATAAACTCATCTTT. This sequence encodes CACDTLVDTGKNTDKLIF.